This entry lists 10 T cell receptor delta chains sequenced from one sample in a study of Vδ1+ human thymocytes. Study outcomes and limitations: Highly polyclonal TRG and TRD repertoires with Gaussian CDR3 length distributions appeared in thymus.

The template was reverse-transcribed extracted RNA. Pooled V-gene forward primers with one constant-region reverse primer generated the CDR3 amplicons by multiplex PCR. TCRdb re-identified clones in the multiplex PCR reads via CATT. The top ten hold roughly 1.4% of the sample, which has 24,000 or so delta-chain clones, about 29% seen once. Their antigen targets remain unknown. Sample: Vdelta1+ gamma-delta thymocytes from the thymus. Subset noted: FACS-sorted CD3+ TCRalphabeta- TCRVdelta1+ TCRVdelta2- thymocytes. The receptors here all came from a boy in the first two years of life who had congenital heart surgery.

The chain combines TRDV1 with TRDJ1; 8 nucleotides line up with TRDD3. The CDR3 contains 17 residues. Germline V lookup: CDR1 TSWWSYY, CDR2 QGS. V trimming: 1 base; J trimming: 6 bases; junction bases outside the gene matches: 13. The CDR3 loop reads CALGERVPSYWGHKLIF. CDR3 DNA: TGTGCTCTTGGGGAACGCGTCCCCAGTTACTGGGGGCATAAACTCATCTTT.

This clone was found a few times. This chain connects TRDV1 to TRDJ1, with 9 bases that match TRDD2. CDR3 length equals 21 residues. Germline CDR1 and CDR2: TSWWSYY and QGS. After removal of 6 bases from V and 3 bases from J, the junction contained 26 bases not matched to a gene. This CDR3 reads CALGQPSYVLGVPGDADKLIF. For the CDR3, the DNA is TGTGCTCTTGGACAACCTTCCTACGTCCTGGGGGTGCCGGGTGATGCCGATAAACTCATCTTT.

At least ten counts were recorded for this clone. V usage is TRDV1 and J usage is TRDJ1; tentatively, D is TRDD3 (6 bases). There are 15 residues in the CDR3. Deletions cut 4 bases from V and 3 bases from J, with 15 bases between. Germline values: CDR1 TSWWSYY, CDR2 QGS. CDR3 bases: TGTGCTCTTGGGGCATACGGGATATGGGCCGATAAACTCATCTTT. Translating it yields CALGAYGIWADKLIF.

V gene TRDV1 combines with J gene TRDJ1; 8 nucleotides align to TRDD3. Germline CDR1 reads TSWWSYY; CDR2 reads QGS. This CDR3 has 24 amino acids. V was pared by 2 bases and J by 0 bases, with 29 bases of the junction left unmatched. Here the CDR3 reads CALGELSNPSLVAGGNQYTDKLIF. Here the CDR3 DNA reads TGTGCTCTTGGGGAATTGAGTAATCCCTCCTTAGTAGCTGGGGGAAATCAGTACACCGATAAACTCATCTTT.

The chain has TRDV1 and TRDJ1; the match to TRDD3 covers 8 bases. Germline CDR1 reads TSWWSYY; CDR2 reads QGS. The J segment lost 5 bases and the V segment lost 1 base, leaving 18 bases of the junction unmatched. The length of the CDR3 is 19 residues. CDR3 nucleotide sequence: TGTGCTCTTGGGGAACCCGACGTCCGGCAGGGGGATATTTCGGATAAACTCATCTTT. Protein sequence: CALGEPDVRQGDISDKLIF.

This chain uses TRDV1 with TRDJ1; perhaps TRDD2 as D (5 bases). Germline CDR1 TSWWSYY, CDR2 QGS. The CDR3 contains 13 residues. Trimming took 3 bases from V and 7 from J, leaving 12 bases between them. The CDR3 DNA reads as TGTGCTCTTGGGGAGCCCTTCTTTGGTAAACTCATCTTT. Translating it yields CALGEPFFGKLIF.

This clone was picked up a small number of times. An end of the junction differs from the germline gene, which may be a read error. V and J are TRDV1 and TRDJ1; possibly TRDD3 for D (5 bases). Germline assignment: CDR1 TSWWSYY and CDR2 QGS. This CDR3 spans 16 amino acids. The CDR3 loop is CALGERSPEYTDTLIF. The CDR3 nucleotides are TGTGCTCTTGGGGAACGGTCGCCCGAGTACACCGATACACTCATCTTT.

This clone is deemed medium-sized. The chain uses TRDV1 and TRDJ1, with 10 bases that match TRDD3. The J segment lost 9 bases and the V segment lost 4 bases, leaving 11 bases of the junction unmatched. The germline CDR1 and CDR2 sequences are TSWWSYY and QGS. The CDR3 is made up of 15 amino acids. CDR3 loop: CALGGALVLGDELIF. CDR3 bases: TGTGCTCTTGGGGGTGCCCTCGTACTGGGGGATGAACTCATCTTT.

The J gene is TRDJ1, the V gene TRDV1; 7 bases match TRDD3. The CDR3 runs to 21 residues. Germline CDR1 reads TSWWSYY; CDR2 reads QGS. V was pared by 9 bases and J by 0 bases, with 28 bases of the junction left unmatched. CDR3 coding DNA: TGTGCTCTCCGACTTCCCCTAATAATCGTACTGGGGCCACTCTACACCGATAAACTCATCTTT. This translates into CALRLPLIIVLGPLYTDKLIF.

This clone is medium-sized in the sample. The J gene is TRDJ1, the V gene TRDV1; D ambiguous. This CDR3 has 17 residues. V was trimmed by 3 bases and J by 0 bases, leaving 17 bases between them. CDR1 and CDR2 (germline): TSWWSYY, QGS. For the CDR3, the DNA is TGTGCTCTTGGGGATTTGCCTCCCTCCCGGTACACCGATAAACTCATCTTT. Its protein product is CALGDLPPSRYTDKLIF.